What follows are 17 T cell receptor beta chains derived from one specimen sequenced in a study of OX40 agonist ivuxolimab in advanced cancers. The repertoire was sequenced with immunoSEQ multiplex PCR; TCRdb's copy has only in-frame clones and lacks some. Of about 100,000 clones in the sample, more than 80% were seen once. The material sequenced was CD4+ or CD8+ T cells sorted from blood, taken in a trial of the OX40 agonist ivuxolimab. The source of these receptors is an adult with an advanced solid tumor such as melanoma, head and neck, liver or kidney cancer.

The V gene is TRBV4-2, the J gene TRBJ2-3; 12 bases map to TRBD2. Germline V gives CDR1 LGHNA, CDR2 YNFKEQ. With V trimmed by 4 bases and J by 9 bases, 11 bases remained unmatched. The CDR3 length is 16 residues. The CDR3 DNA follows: TGTGCCAGCAGCCCTGGCGGCACTAGCGGGGGGAGAACGCAGTATTTT. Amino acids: CASSPGGTSGGRTQYF.

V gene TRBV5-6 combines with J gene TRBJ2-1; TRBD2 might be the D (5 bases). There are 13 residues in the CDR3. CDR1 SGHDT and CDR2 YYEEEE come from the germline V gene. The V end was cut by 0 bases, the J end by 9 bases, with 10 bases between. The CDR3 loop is CASSLELAREQFF. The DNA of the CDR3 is TGTGCCAGCAGCTTGGAGTTAGCGCGTGAGCAGTTCTTC.

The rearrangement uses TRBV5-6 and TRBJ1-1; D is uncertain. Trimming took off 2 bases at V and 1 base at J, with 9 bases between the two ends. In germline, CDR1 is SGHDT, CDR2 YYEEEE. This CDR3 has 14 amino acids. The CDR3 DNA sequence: TGTGCCAGCAGCTTTCGGAGTGGGAACACTGAAGCTTTCTTT. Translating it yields CASSFRSGNTEAFF.

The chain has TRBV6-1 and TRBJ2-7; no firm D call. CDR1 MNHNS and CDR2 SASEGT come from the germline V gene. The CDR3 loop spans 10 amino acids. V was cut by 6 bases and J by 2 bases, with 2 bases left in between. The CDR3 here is CASSTYEQYF. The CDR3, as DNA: TGTGCCAGCAGCACCTACGAGCAGTACTTC.

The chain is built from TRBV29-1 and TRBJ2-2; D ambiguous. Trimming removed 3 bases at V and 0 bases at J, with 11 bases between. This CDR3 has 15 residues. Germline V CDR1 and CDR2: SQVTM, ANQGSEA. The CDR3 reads CSVDAPLSNTGELFF. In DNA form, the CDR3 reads TGCAGCGTTGATGCCCCCCTATCGAACACCGGGGAGCTGTTTTTT.

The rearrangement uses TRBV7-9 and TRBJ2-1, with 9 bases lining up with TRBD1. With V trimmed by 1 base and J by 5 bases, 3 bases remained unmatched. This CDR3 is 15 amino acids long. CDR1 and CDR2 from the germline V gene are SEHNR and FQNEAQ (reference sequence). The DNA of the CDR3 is TGTGCCAGCAGCTTAGGGACAGGGGTGGACAATGAGCAGTTCTTC. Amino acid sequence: CASSLGTGVDNEQFF.

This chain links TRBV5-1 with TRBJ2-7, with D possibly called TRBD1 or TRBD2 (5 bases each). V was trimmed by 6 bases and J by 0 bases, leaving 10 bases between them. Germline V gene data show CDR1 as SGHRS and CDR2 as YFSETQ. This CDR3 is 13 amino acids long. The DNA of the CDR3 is TGCGCCAGCAAACGGGGCCTCTCCTACGAGCAGTACTTC. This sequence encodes CASKRGLSYEQYF.

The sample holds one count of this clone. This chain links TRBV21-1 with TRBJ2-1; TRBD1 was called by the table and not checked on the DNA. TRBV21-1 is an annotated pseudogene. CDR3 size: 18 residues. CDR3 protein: CASSTQDRWGDTYNEQFF. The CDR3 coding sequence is TGTGCCAGCAGCACCCAGGACAGGTGGGGAGACACTTACAATGAGCAGTTCTTC.

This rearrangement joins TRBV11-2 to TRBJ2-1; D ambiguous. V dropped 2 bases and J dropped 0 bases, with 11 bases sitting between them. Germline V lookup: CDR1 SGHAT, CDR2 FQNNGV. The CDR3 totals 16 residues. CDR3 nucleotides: TGTGCCAGCAGCTTATTTGCCGGTAGCTCCTACAATGAGCAGTTCTTC. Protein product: CASSLFAGSSYNEQFF.

The CDR3 protein is CASSRGGGETQYF. In DNA, the CDR3 is TGCGCCAGCAGCCGGGGGGGCGGAGAGACCCAGTACTTC. The chain combines TRBV5-1 with TRBJ2-5, with 8 bases fitting TRBD2. CDR3 length: 13 residues. Looked up from germline, CDR1 is SGHRS and CDR2 is YFSETQ. Germline trimming cut 4 bases from V and 4 bases from J; bases unmatched to any gene: 3. The variable domain in full, completed from reference TRBV5-1 and TRBJ2-5, reads KAGVTQTPRYLIKTRGQQVTLSCSPISGHRSVSWYQQTPGQGLQFLFEYFSETQRNKGNFPGRFSGRQFSNSRSEMNVSTLELGDSALYLCASSRGGGETQYFGPGTRLLVL.

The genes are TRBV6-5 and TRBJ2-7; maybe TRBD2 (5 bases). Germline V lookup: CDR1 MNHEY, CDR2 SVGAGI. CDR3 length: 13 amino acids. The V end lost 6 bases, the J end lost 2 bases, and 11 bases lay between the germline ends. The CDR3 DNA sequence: TGTGCCAGCAGACCTAAACTAGCCTACGAGCAGTACTTC. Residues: CASRPKLAYEQYF.

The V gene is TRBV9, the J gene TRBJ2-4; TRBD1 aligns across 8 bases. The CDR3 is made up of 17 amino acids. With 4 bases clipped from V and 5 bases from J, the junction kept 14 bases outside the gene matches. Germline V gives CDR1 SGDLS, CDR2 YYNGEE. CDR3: CASSPARQGSVENIQYF. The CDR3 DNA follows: TGTGCCAGCAGCCCCGCTCGACAGGGGTCCGTTGAAAACATTCAGTACTTC.

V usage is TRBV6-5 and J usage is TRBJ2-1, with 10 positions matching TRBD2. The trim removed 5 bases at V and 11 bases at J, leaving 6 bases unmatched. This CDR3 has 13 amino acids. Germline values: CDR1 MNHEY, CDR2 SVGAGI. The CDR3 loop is CASSGLADLQQFF. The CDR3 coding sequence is TGTGCCAGCAGTGGACTAGCGGATCTTCAGCAGTTCTTC.

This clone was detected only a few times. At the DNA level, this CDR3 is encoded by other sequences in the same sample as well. The CDR3 DNA reads TGTGCCAGCAGCTTAGCACAGGGGTCCTACGAGCAGTACTTC. Translating it yields CASSLAQGSYEQYF. The chain employs TRBV11-2 and TRBJ2-7, with 7 bases aligning to TRBD1. Germline V lookup: CDR1 SGHAT, CDR2 FQNNGV. The CDR3 is made up of 14 amino acids. After removal of 1 base from V and 1 base from J, the junction contained 1 base not matched to a gene.

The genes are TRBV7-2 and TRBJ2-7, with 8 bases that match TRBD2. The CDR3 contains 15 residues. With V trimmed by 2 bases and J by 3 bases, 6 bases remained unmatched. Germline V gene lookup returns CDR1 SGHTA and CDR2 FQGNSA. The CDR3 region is CASSLPGRGGYEQYF. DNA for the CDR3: TGTGCCAGCAGCTTACCCGGGAGGGGAGGCTACGAGCAGTACTTC.

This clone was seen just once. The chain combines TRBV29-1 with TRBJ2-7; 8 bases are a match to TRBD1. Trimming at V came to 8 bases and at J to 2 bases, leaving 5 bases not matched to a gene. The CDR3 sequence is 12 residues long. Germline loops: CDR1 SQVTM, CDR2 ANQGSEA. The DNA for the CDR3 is TGCAGCTCCAGGACAGGGACCTACGAGCAGTACTTC. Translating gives CSSRTGTYEQYF.

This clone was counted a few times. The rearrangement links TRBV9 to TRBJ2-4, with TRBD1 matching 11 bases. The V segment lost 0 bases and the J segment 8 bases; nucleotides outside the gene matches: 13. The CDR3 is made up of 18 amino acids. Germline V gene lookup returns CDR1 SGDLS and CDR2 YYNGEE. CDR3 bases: TGTGCCAGCAGCGTAGGTACAGGGACAGGGGGGGTTTTGGACATTCAGTACTTC. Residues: CASSVGTGTGGVLDIQYF.